The 20 T cell receptor beta chains below were found in one sample sequenced in a study of Graves' ophthalmopathy and Graves' hyperthyroidism. Beta-chain TCR CDR3 regions were amplified from RNA transcripts. The first-round RT-PCR employed HTBI primers together with the Qiagen OneStep RT-PCR kit. A multiplex PCR was then performed as the second round. TCRdb re-analysed the multiplex PCR reads in MiXCR, keeping a single row per CDR3 protein. Among under 800,000 distinct CDR3 sequences listed, around a fifth were seen once. The sample comprised peripheral blood. These TCRs come from a woman under 30 with stable Graves' hyperthyroidism. Some clones in this sample may be carry-over from other donors' samples.

The chain combines TRBV9 with TRBJ2-2; D call uncertain. The CDR3 has 17 amino acids. The V end lost 4 bases, the J end lost 0 bases, and 16 bases lay between the germline ends. The germline V gene encodes CDR1 SGDLS and CDR2 YYNGEE. The CDR3 reads CASSPLPISANTGELFF. The DNA of the CDR3 is TGTGCCAGCAGCCCACTACCCATCTCCGCGAACACCGGGGAGCTGTTTTTT.

In its sample, this clonotype was seen a few times. The rearrangement uses TRBV19 and TRBJ2-7, with unresolved D. Trimming took 0 bases from V and 6 from J, leaving 18 bases between them. In germline, CDR1 is LNHDA, CDR2 SQIVND (reference sequence). CDR3 length equals 16 residues. CDR3: CASSIDSRAEICEQYF. DNA of the CDR3: TGTGCCAGTAGTATAGATTCCCGGGCAGAGATTTGCGAGCAGTACTTC.

The gene calls are TRBV20-1 and TRBJ2-7; D assignment may be TRBD1 or TRBD2 (5 bases each). Germline-derived CDR1 and CDR2 are DFQATT and SNEGSKA (reference sequence). Trimming pared 0 bases from V and 0 bases from J, leaving 9 bases between. The CDR3 runs to 14 residues. This CDR3 reads CSARDEGFSYEQYF. The CDR3 DNA reads as TGCAGTGCTAGAGATGAGGGGTTCTCCTACGAGCAGTACTTC.

This clonotype was counted only a few times. The chain has TRBV27 and TRBJ1-2; D gene uncertain. The CDR3 length is 18 residues. Per the germline V gene, CDR1 is MNHEY and CDR2 is SMNVEV (reference sequence). V lost 3 bases and J 4 bases, leaving 24 bases between the germline ends. CDR3 sequence: CASSLVGPQSVWPYGYTF. The CDR3 DNA sequence: TGTGCCAGCAGTTTGGTCGGACCACAGAGTGTTTGGCCCTATGGCTACACCTTC.

This chain uses TRBV6-5 with TRBJ1-6; unclear D gene. Germline CDR1 and CDR2: MNHEY and SVGAGI. V was pared by 0 bases and J by 4 bases, with 7 bases between. The CDR3 runs 15 residues. CDR3 in DNA: TGTGCCAGCAGTTACTCGGAAGGTTATAATTCACCCCTCCACTTT. Encoded protein: CASSYSEGYNSPLHF.

As regards this clonotype: This clone may be a read error of a much larger clone one base away. J is TRBJ1-1 and V is TRBV5-1; D is undetermined. This CDR3 is built from 12 residues. CDR1 and CDR2 from the germline V gene are SGHRS and YFSETQ. The CDR3 loop reads CASSPGVGEACF. CDR3 sequence (DNA): TGCGCCAGCAGCCCCGGTGTGGGAGAAGCTTGCTTT.

The J gene is TRBJ2-7, the V gene TRBV6-1, with D uncertain. Between the trimmed V and J ends, which lost 4 bases and 3 bases, there was a span of 13 bases. The CDR3 is 14 residues long. CDR1 and CDR2 from the germline V gene are MNHNS and SASEGT. The CDR3 nucleotides are TGTGCCAGCAGTGTTCAGGCAGAGATCTACGAGCAGTACTTC. It encodes CASSVQAEIYEQYF.

This clonotype has ten or more counts. The chain joins TRBV7-9 to TRBJ1-2; D call uncertain. Trimming left V 1 base short and J 4 bases short, with 7 bases between. CDR1 SEHNR and CDR2 FQNEAQ come from the germline V gene (reference sequence). This CDR3 is built from 13 residues. The CDR3 reads CASSLEHPYGYTF. The CDR3 DNA reads as TGTGCCAGCAGCTTAGAACATCCCTATGGCTACACCTTC.

This clonotype was recorded a few times. The junction does not match germline at one end; this may be a read error. The chain recombines TRBV2 with TRBJ1-3; D gene uncertain. Germline V gene lookup returns CDR1 SNHLY and CDR2 FYNNEI. This CDR3 is 15 amino acids long. CDR3 residues: CASSEAGLSGNTIYF. The CDR3 nucleotides read TGTGCCAGCAGTGAGGCGGGCCTCTCTGGAAACACTATATATTTT.

This clonotype was detected many times. The chain carries TRBV20-1 and TRBJ1-1; D gene uncertain. Germline V gene lookup returns CDR1 DFQATT and CDR2 SNEGSKA (reference sequence). The CDR3 is 13 residues long. With 1 base removed from V and 1 base from J, the gap between germline ends came to 7 bases. The CDR3 bases are TGCAGTGCTAGAGGACCCTGGAACACTGAAGCTTTCTTT. Protein product: CSARGPWNTEAFF.

This clonotype was seen at least ten times. The CDR3 here is CASSLRVGRAWETQYF. As DNA, the CDR3 is TGTGCCAGCAGTTTACGTGTCGGGAGGGCCTGGGAGACCCAGTACTTC. The rearrangement links TRBV12-3 or TRBV12-4 to TRBJ2-5; TRBD2 matches at 8 bases. Trimming cost V 2 bases and J 5 bases; bases outside gene matches: 10. This CDR3 has 16 amino acids.

The chain couples TRBV12-3 or TRBV12-4 to TRBJ2-5; 7 bases align to TRBD2. J gave up 4 bases and V 4 bases, and 3 bases lay outside the gene matches. The CDR3 runs 13 residues. The CDR3: CASSSQRGETQYF. As DNA, the CDR3 is TGTGCCAGCAGTTCCCAGCGGGGAGAGACCCAGTACTTC.

This clonotype was observed many times. J is TRBJ1-1 and V is TRBV7-2; 7 bases map to TRBD1. Per germline, CDR1 SGHTA and CDR2 FQGNSA. V shed 0 bases and J 7 bases; nucleotides not matched to a gene: 8. The CDR3 loop spans 15 amino acids. CDR3 sequence: CASSLAPTGSGEAFF. The DNA for the CDR3 is TGTGCCAGCAGCTTAGCCCCGACAGGGTCCGGTGAAGCTTTCTTT.

This chain links TRBV20-1 with TRBJ1-2; TRBD1 agrees at 7 bases. The CDR3 covers 15 residues. Germline CDR1 reads DFQATT; CDR2 reads SNEGSKA (reference sequence). Losses at the gene ends were 0 bases for V and 0 bases for J; bases not matched to a gene: 4. The CDR3 sequence: CSARDGGTANYGYTF. The CDR3 DNA follows: TGCAGTGCTAGAGACGGAGGGACAGCTAACTATGGCTACACCTTC.

This clonotype was counted many times. The chain is built from TRBV2 and TRBJ1-5; weak D call: TRBD1 (5 bases). Trimming removed 5 bases at V and 5 bases at J, with 16 bases between. The CDR3 has 15 amino acids. Germline assignment: CDR1 SNHLY and CDR2 FYNNEI. CDR3 in amino acids: CASSTRSRGDQPQHF. The CDR3 bases are TGTGCCAGCAGTACCCGGTCCCGAGGGGATCAGCCCCAGCATTTT.

This clonotype was observed many times. V usage is TRBV20-1 and J usage is TRBJ2-5; 7 positions match TRBD1. V lost 6 bases, J lost 3 bases, and 10 bases stayed unmatched. Germline CDR1 DFQATT, CDR2 SNEGSKA (reference sequence). This CDR3 contains 14 residues. CDR3 DNA sequence: TGCAGTGCCGTCAGGGGGAGCCGAGAAGAGACCCAGTACTTC. Its protein is CSAVRGSREETQYF.

The chain links TRBV27 to TRBJ1-2; TRBD1 matches 10 bases. The CDR3 consists of 17 residues. With V trimmed by 0 bases and J by 6 bases, 10 bases remained unmatched. The germline V gene encodes CDR1 MNHEY and CDR2 SMNVEV (reference sequence). The CDR3 sequence is CASSLSRGTGVVNGYTF. In nucleotides, the CDR3 is TGTGCCAGCAGTTTATCGAGAGGGACAGGGGTAGTTAATGGCTACACCTTC.

V gene TRBV3-1 combines with J gene TRBJ2-7; D gene unclear. Trimming cost V 1 base and J 3 bases, with 13 bases left between them. This CDR3 is built from 15 residues. Germline V gene data show CDR1 as LGHDT and CDR2 as YNNKEL (reference sequence). The CDR3 DNA follows: TGTGCCAGCAGCCAAGGGCCCAGTAAGAACTACGAGCAGTACTTC. Residues: CASSQGPSKNYEQYF.

In regard to this clonotype: It is likely a read error, because the conserved phenylalanine at the end of the CDR3 is missing. CDR3 region: CASTRRAVTEAFY. The CDR3 DNA follows: TGTGCCAGTACCCGGAGGGCGGTCACTGAAGCTTTCTAT. The chain employs TRBV19 and TRBJ1-1; D call uncertain. CDR1 and CDR2 from the germline V gene are LNHDA and SQIVND (reference sequence). V lost 7 bases to trimming and J lost 4 bases, with 13 bases between them. The CDR3 spans 13 residues.

This clonotype was counted at least ten times. V and J are TRBV6-1 and TRBJ2-5, with no clear D. Germline loops: CDR1 MNHNS, CDR2 SASEGT. The CDR3 contains 12 residues. V lost 3 bases, J lost 3 bases, and 5 bases lay in between. The CDR3 nucleotides read TGTGCCAGCAGTGAGATTAAAGAGACCCAGTACTTC. Amino acid sequence: CASSEIKETQYF.